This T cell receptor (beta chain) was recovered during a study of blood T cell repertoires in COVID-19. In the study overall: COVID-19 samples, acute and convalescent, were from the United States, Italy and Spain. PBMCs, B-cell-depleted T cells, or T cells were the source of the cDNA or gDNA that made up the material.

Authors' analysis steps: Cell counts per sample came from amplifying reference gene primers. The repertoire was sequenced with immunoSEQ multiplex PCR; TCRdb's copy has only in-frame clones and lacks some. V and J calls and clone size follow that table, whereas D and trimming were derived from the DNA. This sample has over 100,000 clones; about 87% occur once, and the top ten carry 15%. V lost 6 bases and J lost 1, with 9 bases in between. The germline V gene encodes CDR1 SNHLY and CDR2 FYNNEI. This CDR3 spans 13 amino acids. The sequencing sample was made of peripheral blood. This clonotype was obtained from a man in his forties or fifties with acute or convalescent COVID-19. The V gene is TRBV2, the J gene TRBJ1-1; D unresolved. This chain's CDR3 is CASRGGWNTEAFF. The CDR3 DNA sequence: TGTGCCAGCAGGGGAGGATGGAACACTGAAGCTTTCTTT.